This T cell receptor beta chain stems from a study of T cell repertoires in cytomegalovirus infection. TCRdb used MiXCR to reprocess the reads, holding one entry per CDR3 protein. The sample holds around 310,000 distinct CDR3 sequences, 15% to 20% seen once. Trimming removed 1 base from V and 3 bases from J, with 13 bases in between. The CDR3 length is 15 residues. From germline, CDR1 is LNHNV and CDR2 YYDKDF (reference sequence). Material for sequencing was PBMCs. This sequence originates from a human donor in good health (CMV status not recorded). Some clones in this sample may be carry-over from other donors' samples. This sequence joins TRBV15 and TRBJ2-7; D is possibly TRBD1 (6 bases). In DNA form, the CDR3 reads TGTGCCACCAGCAGAGCGGGACAAGCCTACTACGAGCAGTACTTC. Translation: CATSRAGQAYYEQYF.